The 23 T cell receptor beta chains listed next were all sequenced from one sample in a study of blood T cell repertoires in COVID-19. Measured with immunoSEQ multiplex PCR; TCRdb has only the in-frame clones, and not every one. The repertoire has roughly 210,000 clones, 88% of them found once; the top ten carry approximately 1.6%. Sequencing used peripheral blood. The receptors stem from a man between 65 and 80 years old with acute or convalescent COVID-19.

The V gene is TRBV5-1, the J gene TRBJ2-5; D perhaps matches TRBD1 (6 bases). Germline V gene data show CDR1 as SGHRS and CDR2 as YFSETQ. The CDR3 is made up of 15 amino acids. V gave up 4 bases and J gave up 2 bases, with 15 bases separating them. CDR3 bases: TGCGCCAGCAGCCCAAGTGGGACATTTCAAGAGACCCAGTACTTC. Translating it yields CASSPSGTFQETQYF.

V and J are TRBV7-8 and TRBJ2-5; tentatively, D is TRBD2 (6 bases). V lost 1 base to trimming and J lost 2 bases, with 14 bases between them. CDR3 length: 16 amino acids. Germline V gives CDR1 SGHVS, CDR2 FQNEAQ. The CDR3 region has the DNA TGTGCCAGCAGCTTAGGAATGGGCGGGGTTCAAGAGACCCAGTACTTC. Its translation is CASSLGMGGVQETQYF.

The gene calls are TRBV9 and TRBJ2-6, with a possible D match to TRBD2 (5 bases). V lost 2 bases, J lost 0 bases, and 12 bases lay in between. Germline CDR1 reads SGDLS; CDR2 reads YYNGEE. The CDR3 consists of 17 residues. The DNA for the CDR3 is TGTGCCAGCAGCGTGGGCGGGTACGTCTCTGGGGCCAACGTCCTGACTTTC. Translated, it gives CASSVGGYVSGANVLTF.

The rearrangement joins TRBV6-2 or TRBV6-3 to TRBJ1-2, with 7 bases fitting TRBD1. Germline-derived CDR1 and CDR2 are MNHEY and SVGEGT. The CDR3 has 13 residues. Trimming took 5 bases from V and 1 from J; bases not matched to a gene: 1. In DNA, the CDR3 is TGTGCCAGCAGTCGGGACAGTAACTATGGCTACACCTTC. Protein sequence: CASSRDSNYGYTF.

The chain carries TRBV28 and TRBJ2-4; TRBD2 matches 10 bases. From germline, CDR1 is MDHEN and CDR2 SYDVKM. The CDR3 loop spans 15 amino acids. V lost 5 bases, J lost 1 base, and 2 bases stayed unmatched. The CDR3 sequence is CASSNSGGAKNIQYF. The CDR3 DNA is TGTGCCAGCAGTAATAGCGGGGGGGCCAAAAACATTCAGTACTTC. Full variable domain (remainder filled in from reference TRBV28 and TRBJ2-4): DVKVTQSSRYLVKRTGEKVFLECVQDMDHENMFWYRQDPGLGLRLIYFSYDVKMKEKGDIPEGYSVSREKKERFSLILESASTNQTSMYLCASSNSGGAKNIQYFGAGTRLSVL.

The chain couples TRBV9 to TRBJ2-2; a possible D gene is TRBD2 (6 bases). CDR3 length: 14 amino acids. CDR1 and CDR2 (germline): SGDLS, YYNGEE. Trimming stripped 3 bases from V and 2 bases from J, with 8 bases between. CDR3 amino acids: CASSGGLNTGELFF. CDR3 nucleotides: TGTGCCAGCAGCGGGGGACTCAACACCGGGGAGCTGTTTTTT.

The rearrangement joins TRBV29-1 to TRBJ2-7; the D gene is possibly TRBD1 (5 bases). The length of the CDR3 is 14 residues. Germline assignment: CDR1 SQVTM and CDR2 ANQGSEA. Trimming removed 3 bases from V and 3 bases from J, with 15 bases in between. CDR3 sequence (DNA): TGCAGCGTTGAGTTTCCAGGGATCATCTACGAGCAGTACTTC. This translates into CSVEFPGIIYEQYF.

The chain recombines TRBV3-1 (or the pseudogene TRBV3-2) with TRBJ2-1; 9 bases match TRBD2. From germline, CDR1 is LGHDT and CDR2 YNNKEL (reference sequence). V lost 1 base and J lost 10; bases outside the gene matches: 8. CDR3 size: 15 residues. CDR3 amino acids: CASSQGGLASFEQFF. As DNA, the CDR3 is TGTGCCAGCAGCCAAGGGGGACTAGCATCATTCGAGCAGTTCTTC.

The chain couples TRBV18 to TRBJ2-1; the D gene is possibly TRBD2 (7 bases). Trimming left V 5 bases short and J 0 bases short, with 11 bases between. The CDR3 sequence is 15 residues long. Germline V gives CDR1 KGHSH, CDR2 LQKENI. CDR3 in DNA: TGTGCCAGCTCAATAAGGGGGGGCTCCTACAATGAGCAGTTCTTC. Translating gives CASSIRGGSYNEQFF.

The chain is built from TRBV18 and TRBJ2-7, with TRBD1 matching 9 bases. Losses at the gene ends were 0 bases for V and 6 bases for J; bases not matched to a gene: 6. Germline values: CDR1 KGHSH, CDR2 LQKENI. CDR3 length equals 15 residues. CDR3 sequence (DNA): TGTGCCAGCTCACCACCTGGGACAGGGTATGTCGAGCAGTACTTC. Residues: CASSPPGTGYVEQYF.

The chain employs TRBV28 and TRBJ1-2; TRBD1 aligns across 8 bases. The germline V gene encodes CDR1 MDHEN and CDR2 SYDVKM. The trim removed 10 bases at V and 3 bases at J, leaving 7 bases unmatched. The CDR3 extends over 13 amino acids. This chain's CDR3 is CAIQNRGDYGYTF. The CDR3 DNA follows: TGTGCCATTCAAAACAGGGGGGACTATGGCTACACCTTC.

Of note for this clone: Additional DNA sequences in this sample encode the identical CDR3. This chain links TRBV5-1 with TRBJ2-1; D is perhaps TRBD2 (5 bases). Trimming shortened V by 0 bases and J by 0 bases, and 7 bases separated the two germline ends. This CDR3 comprises 15 residues. CDR1 SGHRS and CDR2 YFSETQ come from the germline V gene. CDR3 residues: CASSLVASSYNEQFF. The CDR3 coding sequence is TGCGCCAGCAGCTTGGTAGCGAGCTCCTACAATGAGCAGTTCTTC. The entire variable domain, with the rest obtained from reference TRBV5-1 and TRBJ2-1, is as follows: KAGVTQTPRYLIKTRGQQVTLSCSPISGHRSVSWYQQTPGQGLQFLFEYFSETQRNKGNFPGRFSGRQFSNSRSEMNVSTLELGDSALYLCASSLVASSYNEQFFGPGTRLTVL.

The rearrangement uses TRBV18 and TRBJ1-4; tentatively, D is TRBD1 (6 bases). V dropped 2 bases and J dropped 4 bases, with 14 bases sitting between them. This CDR3 has 16 residues. Germline CDR1 reads KGHSH; CDR2 reads LQKENI. In DNA, the CDR3 is TGTGCCAGCTCACCAAACAGGGCCCCTCTTAATGAAAAACTGTTTTTT. Its protein is CASSPNRAPLNEKLFF.

The V call is TRBV7-6, the J call TRBJ2-3; D remains ambiguous. The V gene lost 3 bases and the J gene lost 4 bases, with 8 bases spanning the gap. CDR1 and CDR2 from the germline V gene are SGHVS and FNYEAQ. The CDR3 extends over 13 amino acids. The CDR3, as DNA: TGTGCCAGCAGCTTCGAAACGGCAGATACGCAGTATTTT. Protein product: CASSFETADTQYF.

The chain has TRBV6-6 and TRBJ1-5; TRBD1 matches at 10 bases. The CDR3 length is 15 residues. J was trimmed by 3 bases and V by 6 bases; bases with no gene match: 5. CDR1 and CDR2 (germline): MNHNY, SVGAGI (reference sequence). CDR3 loop: CASRTTGGLNQPQHF. As DNA, the CDR3 is TGTGCCAGCAGGACGACAGGGGGCCTCAATCAGCCCCAGCATTTT.

V is TRBV2 and J is TRBJ2-5, with 12 bases identical to TRBD1. Germline lookup yields CDR1 SNHLY and CDR2 FYNNEI. With V trimmed by 4 bases and J by 4 bases, 4 bases remained unmatched. The length of the CDR3 is 15 residues. Written as DNA, the CDR3 is TGTGCCAGCAGTGGGGACAGGGGGCAGCGAGAGACCCAGTACTTC. This encodes CASSGDRGQRETQYF.

The chain combines TRBV28 with TRBJ1-5; 11 nucleotides match TRBD1. After removal of 5 bases from V and 5 bases from J, the junction contained 14 bases not matched to a gene. CDR3 size: 18 residues. Germline V gives CDR1 MDHEN, CDR2 SYDVKM. CDR3 DNA sequence: TGTGCCAGCAGTCCGAGGACAGGGGGCCAGTTTTTCCATCAGCCCCAGCATTTT. Its translation is CASSPRTGGQFFHQPQHF. Full variable domain (rest looked up from reference TRBV28 and TRBJ1-5): DVKVTQSSRYLVKRTGEKVFLECVQDMDHENMFWYRQDPGLGLRLIYFSYDVKMKEKGDIPEGYSVSREKKERFSLILESASTNQTSMYLCASSPRTGGQFFHQPQHFGDGTRLSIL.

The chain links TRBV24-1 to TRBJ2-7, with 7 nucleotides matching TRBD1. With 5 bases clipped from V and 3 bases from J, the junction kept 9 bases outside the gene matches. The CDR3 spans 15 residues. CDR1 is KGHDR, CDR2 SFDVKD, per germline. The CDR3: CATSVLPSGGYEQYF. CDR3 nucleotide sequence: TGTGCCACCAGTGTCCTTCCTTCAGGGGGCTACGAGCAGTACTTC.

This chain uses TRBV11-3 with TRBJ2-2; D remains ambiguous. Germline lookup yields CDR1 SGHNT and CDR2 YENEEA. V was clipped by 1 base and J by 0 bases, with 6 bases between them. The CDR3 length is 15 residues. The CDR3 is CASSLGQTNTGELFF. CDR3 DNA sequence: TGTGCCAGCAGCTTAGGGCAGACGAACACCGGGGAGCTGTTTTTT.

This chain uses TRBV10-3 with TRBJ2-2; a weak D match, TRBD1 (5 bases). CDR1 is ENHRY and CDR2 is SYGVKD in the germline V gene. This CDR3 contains 16 residues. Trimming left V 0 bases short and J 5 bases short, with 13 bases between. The CDR3 bases are TGTGCCATCAGTGAGTCGAGTCAGGGCGTTACCGGGGAGCTGTTTTTT. Protein product: CAISESSQGVTGELFF.

In its sample, this clone was seen a few times. The chain uses TRBV19 and TRBJ2-7; TRBD2 is a possible D gene (6 bases). CDR1 is LNHDA, CDR2 SQIVND, per germline (reference sequence). V was pared by 3 bases and J by 2 bases, with 11 bases between. CDR3 size: 14 residues. CDR3 DNA sequence: TGTGCCAGTAGTATCCGGGAGTCGACCTACGAGCAGTACTTC. Translated, it gives CASSIRESTYEQYF.

The chain couples TRBV5-6 to TRBJ1-1; possibly TRBD1 for D (5 bases). Germline loops: CDR1 SGHDT, CDR2 YYEEEE. The CDR3 is 13 residues long. The ends were cut back, 4 bases at V and 1 base at J, with 8 bases in the middle. In nucleotides, the CDR3 is TGTGCCAGCAGCAGGGGTAGGAACACTGAAGCTTTCTTT. It specifies CASSRGRNTEAFF.

The CDR3 DNA sequence: TGTGCCAGCTCACCGGGGCTAGCGGGAGCTGCCAACGAGCAGTACTTC. Protein product: CASSPGLAGAANEQYF. The chain is built from TRBV18 and TRBJ2-7; the match to TRBD2 covers 10 bases. J lost 5 bases, V lost 3 bases, and 10 bases had no gene match. Germline-derived CDR1 and CDR2 are KGHSH and LQKENI. The CDR3 has 16 amino acids.